Listed below are T cell receptor beta chains from one sample, sequenced in a study of siplizumab effects on memory and regulatory T cells. Sequencing used immunoSEQ multiplex PCR; TCRdb keeps in-frame clones, though not all of them. The table records over 95,000 clones, around 93% of them present only once. The sample taken for sequencing was non-Treg CD4+ T cells sorted from blood. The receptors come from a human donor in good health. The CDR3 runs from the conserved cysteine through the conserved F or W. A D gene is named only where the DNA matches it firmly. A clone size is listed for some rows: how often the clone was seen (once, few, many), or a class if it is expanded.

TRBV7-9	14	NA	NA	TRBJ2-7	TGTGCCAGCAGCTCCCTTGGGAAACATTACGAGCAGTACTTC	CASSSLGKHYEQYF
TRBV7-2	16	TRBD1	NA	TRBJ1-6	TGTGCCAGCACGACTCAGGGGGCGAGTTACAATTCACCCCTCCACTTT	CASTTQGASYNSPLHF
TRBV2	13	NA	NA	TRBJ2-3	TGTGCCACCTCGGGACAACACTCGGATACGCAGTATTTT	CATSGQHSDTQYF
TRBV5-1	16	TRBD1	once	TRBJ2-7	TGCGCCAGCAGTCGCTACGGGACAGGAGTTTCCTACGAGCAGTACTTC	CASSRYGTGVSYEQYF
TRBV5-6	16	NA	NA	TRBJ2-7	TGTGCCAGCAGCCCGAGCCCTGCGGGAAGCGCCTACGAGCAGTACTTC	CASSPSPAGSAYEQYF
TRBV28	12	NA	NA	TRBJ1-5	TGTGCCAGCTCGGGGGAGGGTCAGCCCCAGCATTTT	CASSGEGQPQHF
TRBV19	16	TRBD1	NA	TRBJ2-2	TGTGCCAGTAGTGTCCGGGACAGGGTTAATCAAGGGGAGCTGTTTTTT	CASSVRDRVNQGELFF
TRBV18	11	NA	NA	TRBJ1-2	TGTGCCAGCTCACCGGACTATGGCTACACCTTC	CASSPDYGYTF
TRBV28	17	TRBD1	NA	TRBJ1-5	TGTGCCAGCAGTCCCTCCCCCAGGGGGTTAGGCAATCAGCCCCAGCATTTT	CASSPSPRGLGNQPQHF
TRBV30	13	NA	few	TRBJ1-1	TGTGCCTGGAGAAATCCCCCGGCGACTGAAGCTTTCTTT	CAWRNPPATEAFF
TRBV2	12	NA	NA	TRBJ2-7	TGTGCCAGCAGGGGACGGGCCTACGAGCAGTACTTC	CASRGRAYEQYF
TRBV11-2	18	TRBD2	NA	TRBJ2-2	TGTGCCAGCAGCTTAAAGGGACTAGCGGGGCTGAACACCGGGGAGCTGTTTTTT	CASSLKGLAGLNTGELFF
TRBV29-1	11	NA	NA	TRBJ2-1	TGCAGCGTTGTTGTCTACAATGAGCAGTTCTTC	CSVVVYNEQFF
TRBV27	12	NA	NA	TRBJ1-2	TGTGCCAGCAGGGGACGGGAGGGTGGCTACACCTTC	CASRGREGGYTF
TRBV19	13	NA	NA	TRBJ1-1	TGTGCCAGTAGCCAGACCGGGTACACTGAAGCTTTCTTT	CASSQTGYTEAFF
TRBV5-4	15	TRBD1	NA	TRBJ2-2	TGTGCCAGCAGCTCTGCGGACAGGGCTGCCGGGGAGCTGTTTTTT	CASSSADRAAGELFF
TRBV11-1	17	NA	NA	TRBJ2-3	TGTGCCAGCAGCTTAGGTTGGAGGGGTCTCGGCACAGATACGCAGTATTTT	CASSLGWRGLGTDTQYF
TRBV5-1	14	NA	NA	TRBJ2-5	TGCGCCAGCAGCTTGTCGGCCAGTCAAGAGACCCAGTACTTC	CASSLSASQETQYF
TRBV13	19	TRBD2	NA	TRBJ2-3	TGTGCCAGCCGAGGGCAGCGGGGGGTTCTTAGTATTAGCACAGATACGCAGTATTTT	CASRGQRGVLSISTDTQYF
TRBV27	16	TRBD1	NA	TRBJ2-7	TGTGCCAGCACGACCGGGACAGGGAGCCTATTGAGCGAGCAGTACTTC	CASTTGTGSLLSEQYF
TRBV7-2	15	TRBD2	NA	TRBJ2-3	TGTGCCAGCAGCTTAATCTCAGGACTAGCGGGGGCCCCCGATTTT	CASSLISGLAGAPDF
TRBV19	14	NA	few	TRBJ1-4	TGTGCCAGTAATAAGGGAGGAGGATATGAAAAACTGTTTTTT	CASNKGGGYEKLFF
TRBV10-3	13	TRBD1	few	TRBJ1-2	TGTGCCATAGGACAGGGGGCTAACTATGGCTACACCTTC	CAIGQGANYGYTF
TRBV2	15	TRBD2	NA	TRBJ2-5	TGTGCCAGCAGTGAACTAGCGGGGGGGCCGGGGACCCAGTACTTC	CASSELAGGPGTQYF
TRBV19	14	NA	NA	TRBJ2-3	TGTGCCGCCGGGTACGGGGTTAGCACAGATACGCAGTATTTT	CAAGYGVSTDTQYF
TRBV19	16	TRBD1	NA	TRBJ1-2	TGTGCCAGTAGTACCCTTCAGGGGACAGGATACTATGGCTACACCTTC	CASSTLQGTGYYGYTF
TRBV7-2	18	NA	NA	TRBJ1-5	TGTGCCAGCAGCTTAGATAGCTGGTGGGGTGAGCCGGGCCAGCCCCAGCATTTT	CASSLDSWWGEPGQPQHF
TRBV5-4	13	NA	NA	TRBJ2-7	TGTGCCAGCAGCCTCGGAACGGGGTACGAGCAGTACTTC	CASSLGTGYEQYF
TRBV10-2	14	TRBD2	NA	TRBJ2-7	TGCGCCAGCAAATCTAGCGGGGGGGCCTACGAGCAGTACTTC	CASKSSGGAYEQYF
TRBV7-6	15	NA	NA	TRBJ1-4	TGTGCCAGCAGCTCGCGCCCGGGTTATAATGAAAAACTGTTTTTT	CASSSRPGYNEKLFF
TRBV19	14	TRBD1	NA	TRBJ2-1	TGTGCCAGTAAGGACAGGGGGTTTAGCAATGAGCAGTTCTTC	CASKDRGFSNEQFF
TRBV5-3	22	NA	NA	TRBJ2-5	TGTGCCAGAAGCCGCGTCCCGATCGCGAGGGGCAAATTCCAGAGTCTACAAGAGACCCAGTACTTC	CARSRVPIARGKFQSLQETQYF
TRBV29-1	12	NA	once	TRBJ2-5	TGCAGCGGGGACAGTTCCGGGGGGACCCAGTACTTC	CSGDSSGGTQYF
TRBV7-3	13	NA	NA	TRBJ1-1	TGTGCCAGCAGCTATACCGCGAACACTGAAGCTTTCTTT	CASSYTANTEAFF
TRBV6-5	14	NA	few	TRBJ1-3	TGTGCCAGCAGGGGGGGGTCCTCTGGAAACACCATATATTTT	CASRGGSSGNTIYF
TRBV12-5	15	TRBD1	NA	TRBJ1-1	TGTGCTAGTGGTTGGGCCACTACAGGGGTTACTGAAGCTTTCTTT	CASGWATTGVTEAFF
TRBV6-7	20	NA	NA	TRBJ2-2	TGTGCCAGCCGAGCCCCCAACCTGCCCGGTAGCCCGACTCACACCGGGGAGCTGTTTTTT	CASRAPNLPGSPTHTGELFF
TRBV19	13	NA	NA	TRBJ2-3	TGTGCCACGACCCCCGGAAGCACAGATACGCAGTATTTT	CATTPGSTDTQYF
TRBV7-9	13	NA	NA	TRBJ2-7	TGTGCCAGCAGCTACTTTAGGGGTTACGAGCAGTACTTC	CASSYFRGYEQYF
TRBV2	13	TRBD1	NA	TRBJ1-1	TGTGCCGGAACTGGACAGGCGAACACTGAAGCTTTCTTT	CAGTGQANTEAFF
TRBV5-1	16	TRBD2	NA	TRBJ2-3	TGCGCCAGCAGCGGACTAGCGGGGGCGATCACAGATACGCAGTATTTT	CASSGLAGAITDTQYF
TRBV29-1	13	TRBD1	NA	TRBJ2-7	TGCAGCGGCGTGGGACAGGGGGCCTACGAGCAGTACTTC	CSGVGQGAYEQYF
TRBV18	16	TRBD2	NA	TRBJ2-5	TGTGCCAGCTCCCCCGGACTAGCGGGGGGGGGAGAGACCCAGTACTTC	CASSPGLAGGGETQYF
TRBV6-5	15	NA	NA	TRBJ1-6	TGTGCCAGCAGTTACTCGACGGGGGGCGATTCACCCCTCCACTTT	CASSYSTGGDSPLHF
TRBV6-5	16	NA	NA	TRBJ1-2	TGTGCCAGCAGTTACGGACTTCTCTGGTCCGGGGGAATCTACACCTTC	CASSYGLLWSGGIYTF
TRBV19	18	NA	NA	TRBJ2-5	TGTGCCATCCTTCCCCGGGTCTTCGGCACAAGGCGCCAAGAGACCCAGTACTTC	CAILPRVFGTRRQETQYF